This T cell receptor (beta chain) was sequenced during a study of T-cell memory formation after mild COVID-19. TCRdb used MiXCR to reprocess the 5' RACE reads, holding one entry per CDR3 protein. The sample yields approximately 12,000 distinct CDR3 sequences, roughly 17% seen once. CDR1 and CDR2 from the germline V gene are SGDLS and YYNGEE. Trimming took off 1 base at V and 0 bases at J, with 11 bases between the two ends. This CDR3 spans 16 amino acids. The receptor's source is a man aged 18-30 years who had mild COVID-19 (a few samples of this study predate the infection). Cell type and time point are not known. The chain uses TRBV9 and TRBJ1-5; D gene ambiguous. Sequencing was performed on PBMCs or a T cell subset sorted from them (not recorded which). CDR3 nucleotide sequence: TGTGCCAGCAGCGTACCCCTCCCTTATAGCAATCAGCCCCAGCATTTT. Amino acid sequence: CASSVPLPYSNQPQHF.